This T cell receptor (beta chain) was recorded in a study of CD8+ T cells in alopecia areata. Study-level information: It was oral tofacitinib, at 5 to 10 mg twice daily, that treated patients received. Study-level results: Scalp sample data also include resident alphabeta T cells from normal skin.

This clone showed up just once. Its antigen is undetermined. The junction departs from germline at one end; a sequencing error may be responsible. CDR3 length equals 10 residues. Per the germline V gene, CDR1 is SQVTM and CDR2 is ANQGSEA. cDNA prepared by RNA extraction and subsequent reverse transcription served as the template for sequencing. Method: immunoSEQ multiplex PCR; TCRdb's copy keeps in-frame clones and lacks some. The data hold over 200,000 clones, with roughly 57% observed a single time. Samples from alopecia areata patients were lesional scalp punch biopsies and peripheral blood. The source is a human donor with alopecia areata. This material consisted of CD4+ T cells sorted from blood, taken at week 0. The rearrangement links TRBV29-1 to TRBJ1-2; the D gene is possibly TRBD1 (5 bases). The CDR3 is CSAGRYDYTF. The DNA of the CDR3 is TGCAGCGCGGGACGGTATGACTACACCTTC.